This T cell receptor beta chain stems from a study of blood T cell repertoires in COVID-19. Study-wide background: Samples came from the United States, Italy and Spain, spanning acute and convalescent COVID-19. PBMCs, B-cell-depleted T cells, or T cells provided the cDNA or gDNA that made up the material.

Trimming took 0 bases from V and 2 from J, leaving 8 bases between them. This CDR3 comprises 15 residues. Germline V gene data show CDR1 as LNHDA and CDR2 as SQIVND (reference sequence). In the authors' methods: Quantification of nucleated cells was approximated via reference gene primer amplification. Measured with immunoSEQ multiplex PCR; TCRdb has only the in-frame clones, and not every one. V and J calls and clone size are copied from that table; D and trimming were computed from the DNA. The sample records about 82,000 clones, roughly 80% being singletons. The sequence derives from a woman in her 40s with active or convalescent COVID-19. V is TRBV19 and J is TRBJ1-5, with D perhaps TRBD1 (5 bases). Sequencing was done on a sample of peripheral blood. In DNA form, the CDR3 reads TGTGCCAGTAGTATAGACGGGGGTGGCAATCAGCCCCAGCATTTT. Translation gives CASSIDGGGNQPQHF. The whole variable domain, remainder taken from reference TRBV19 and TRBJ1-5, is DGGITQSPKYLFRKEGQNVTLSCEQNLNHDAMYWYRQDPGQGLRLIYYSQIVNDFQKGDIAEGYSVSREKKESFPLTVTSAQKNPTAFYLCASSIDGGGNQPQHFGDGTRLSIL.